This entry lists 14 T cell receptor beta chains sequenced from one sample in a study of blood T cell repertoires in COVID-19 (dated by TCRdb to 2018 to 2020). The library was produced with the immunoSEQ multiplex PCR assay. TCRdb's version of the immuneACCESS table is confined to in-frame rearrangements and falls short of the full clone set. An unresolved V gene accounts for under half of the shortfall where checked; the remainder is of unknown origin. This sample comprises over 300,000 clones, approximately 89% of them detected only once. Around 9.5% of the sample is held by the ten biggest clonotypes. The sequenced material came from PBMCs or T cells enriched from blood (not recorded which). The receptors were sampled from a woman aged 40 to 55 who had recovered from COVID-19.

The chain uses TRBV11-1 and TRBJ2-3; D ambiguous. The V gene's germline CDR1 is SGHAT and CDR2 FQDESV (reference sequence). V shed 5 bases and J shed 10 bases, with 13 bases lying between them. The CDR3 spans 12 residues. The CDR3 spells CASSPLGGAQYF. The CDR3, as DNA: TGTGCCAGCAGCCCTCTAGGTGGTGCGCAGTATTTT.

This chain joins TRBV2 and TRBJ2-1, with 12 positions matching TRBD2. The CDR3 runs to 15 residues. Germline values: CDR1 SNHLY, CDR2 FYNNEI. V shed 4 bases and J 7 bases; nucleotides not matched to a gene: 5. In nucleotides, the CDR3 is TGTGCCAGCAGTGTCGAGACTAGCGGGAGAAATGAGCAGTTCTTC. Amino acids: CASSVETSGRNEQFF.

The V call is TRBV7-2, the J call TRBJ1-2, with D perhaps matching TRBD1 (6 bases). V lost 4 bases, J lost 12 bases, and 12 bases lay in between. Per germline, CDR1 SGHTA and CDR2 FQGNSA. The CDR3 contains 11 residues. For the CDR3, the DNA is TGTGCCAGCAGCTACATGACAGGCGACACCTTC. Translation gives CASSYMTGDTF.

The chain joins TRBV3-1 (or the pseudogene TRBV3-2) to TRBJ1-2, with D possibly TRBD1 on 5 matching bases. This CDR3 is built from 15 residues. Germline lookup yields CDR1 LGHDT and CDR2 YNNKEL (reference sequence). V gave up 3 bases and J gave up 5 bases, with 16 bases separating them. CDR3: CASSQKRGGYYGYTF. The CDR3 coding sequence is TGTGCCAGCAGCCAGAAGCGTGGGGGGTATTATGGCTACACCTTC.

The rearrangement joins TRBV6-5 to TRBJ2-2; possible D gene TRBD1, 5 bases. Between the trimmed V and J ends, which lost 8 bases and 4 bases, there was a span of 17 bases. Germline V gene sequence: CDR1 MNHEY, CDR2 SVGAGI. The CDR3 is made up of 15 amino acids. DNA of the CDR3: TGTGCCAGCGCCATTGGGCAGGGAATCACCGGGGAGCTGTTTTTT. Its protein is CASAIGQGITGELFF.

This clone was observed a few times. The chain combines TRBV7-9 with TRBJ1-1; weak D call: TRBD1 (6 bases). The CDR3 covers 14 residues. Trimming removed 0 bases from V and 10 bases from J, with 15 bases in between. From germline, CDR1 is SEHNR and CDR2 FQNEAQ (reference sequence). The CDR3 loop is CASSLAGGVGGAFF. DNA of the CDR3: TGTGCCAGCAGCTTAGCTGGGGGCGTTGGGGGAGCTTTCTTT.

The CDR3 coding sequence is TGTGCCAGCAGCCGGGGGGGTATTTATGGCTACACCTTC. Its translation: CASSRGGIYGYTF. The rearrangement links TRBV7-2 to TRBJ1-2, with D possibly TRBD1 on 5 matching bases. Looked up from germline, CDR1 is SGHTA and CDR2 is FQGNSA. V was clipped by 5 bases and J by 5 bases, with 12 bases between them. The CDR3 is 13 residues long.

This chain uses TRBV11-3 with TRBJ2-7; D is possibly TRBD1 (5 bases). V lost 1 base, J lost 4 bases, and 8 bases lay in between. The CDR3 spans 13 residues. Per the germline V gene, CDR1 is SGHNT and CDR2 is YENEEA. CDR3 bases: TGTGCCAGCAGCTTAGGACAGCAGTACGAGCAGTACTTC. Its translation is CASSLGQQYEQYF.

The chain carries TRBV30 and TRBJ2-7; TRBD1 agrees at 10 bases. Germline values: CDR1 GTSNPN, CDR2 SVGIG (reference sequence). The CDR3 contains 13 residues. V lost 4 bases and J lost 4; bases outside the gene matches: 4. The CDR3 coding sequence is TGTGCCTGGACCCGACAGGGGGCTTACGAGCAGTACTTC. It codes for CAWTRQGAYEQYF.

Here the CDR3 DNA reads TGTGCCGCGTGGGACAGTGATCAGCCCCAGCATTTT. Translating gives CAAWDSDQPQHF. V usage is TRBV28 and J usage is TRBJ1-5, with 7 bases matching TRBD1. V shed 11 bases, J shed 5 bases, and the junction held 6 bases outside the gene matches. Germline loops: CDR1 MDHEN, CDR2 SYDVKM. CDR3 size: 12 residues.

The V gene is TRBV11-3, the J gene TRBJ2-3, with D maybe TRBD2 (6 bases). The length of the CDR3 is 13 residues. The germline gives CDR1 SGHNT, CDR2 YENEEA. V was trimmed by 4 bases and J by 6 bases, leaving 11 bases between them. CDR3 protein: CASSSRLEDTQYF. The CDR3, as DNA: TGTGCCAGCAGCTCGAGACTAGAGGATACGCAGTATTTT.

The gene calls are TRBV4-3 and TRBJ1-4, with D maybe TRBD1 (6 bases). Germline CDR1 LGHNA, CDR2 YSLEER. Trimming stripped 1 base from V and 0 bases from J, with 9 bases between. The CDR3 extends over 16 amino acids. The CDR3 loop reads CASSQGTATTNEKLFF. The CDR3 bases are TGCGCCAGCAGCCAAGGGACAGCCACAACTAATGAAAAACTGTTTTTT.

This chain links TRBV6-5 with TRBJ1-4, with a possible D match to TRBD1 (5 bases). Germline CDR1 MNHEY, CDR2 SVGAGI. The CDR3 runs 13 residues. V shed 6 bases and J shed 8 bases, with 13 bases lying between them. CDR3 bases: TGTGCCAGCAGCATCAGGGTAGGGGAAAAACTGTTTTTT. Protein sequence: CASSIRVGEKLFF.

The chain couples TRBV30 to TRBJ1-2, with 12 bases fitting TRBD1. The CDR3 spans 16 residues. Germline V gene data show CDR1 as GTSNPN and CDR2 as SVGIG (reference sequence). V lost 0 bases to trimming and J lost 7 bases; unmatched junction nucleotides: 9. In DNA form, the CDR3 reads TGTGCCTGGAGTGTGGGGGACAGGGGGCGCTCCCCTGGCTACACCTTC. It codes for CAWSVGDRGRSPGYTF. Complete variable domain (other parts from reference TRBV30 and TRBJ1-2): SQTIHQWPATLVQPVGSPLSLECTVEGTSNPNLYWYRQAAGRGLQLLFYSVGIGQISSEVPQNLSASRPQDRQFILSSKKLLLSDSGFYLCAWSVGDRGRSPGYTFGSGTRLTVV.